This T cell receptor (beta chain) was captured in a study of blood T cell repertoires in COVID-19. The CDR3 runs 15 residues. Repertoires were generated with immunoSEQ multiplex PCR, while TCRdb's copy carries only in-frame clones and drops some. The sample yields approximately 130,000 clones, about four fifths seen once. The chain joins TRBV1 to TRBJ2-7; the listed D gene, TRBD2, was not tested against the DNA. TRBV1 is deemed a pseudogene. Sequencing was carried out using peripheral blood. This TCR derives from a man aged 40-55 years with active or convalescent COVID-19. CDR3 residues: CTSSQESGVPSEQYF. In nucleotides, the CDR3 is TGCACCAGCAGCCAAGAGAGCGGGGTCCCCTCCGAGCAGTACTTC.